Listed below are T cell receptor beta chains from one sample, sequenced in a study of identical twins. MiXCR was run by TCRdb on the 5' RACE reads, yielding one entry per CDR3 protein. The table lists around 1.7 million distinct CDR3 sequences, 32% of them singletons. The sequencing input was cord blood. The receptors originated from a newborn girl in good health. CDR3s include the opening cysteine and the closing phenylalanine or tryptophan. The D gene is left open where the match is weak. The listing skips clone size in some rows; elsewhere it reads once, few, many or a size class.

>NA|14|TRBJ2-1|TRBV12-3/TRBV12-4|NA
TGTGCCAGCAGTTTCTCCGCGTTCAACAATGAGCAGTTCTTC
CASSFSAFNNEQFF
>NA|15|TRBJ1-2|TRBV28|few
TGTGCCAGCAGTTTCCCCCAACGGAGCTACTATGGCTACACCTTC
CASSFPQRSYYGYTF
>NA|10|TRBJ2-7|TRBV19|NA
TGTGCCAGTGGGGGGACGGAACAGTACTTC
CASGGTEQYF
>TRBD2|16|TRBJ2-3|TRBV5-1|NA
TGCGCCAGCAGCTTGGCCACGGGGGGTCGCACAGATACGCAGTATTTT
CASSLATGGRTDTQYF
>NA|13|TRBJ1-5|TRBV25-1|few
TGTGCCAGCAGTGAATATATGGGCCAGCCCCAGCATTTT
CASSEYMGQPQHF
>NA|14|TRBJ2-1|TRBV20-1|few
TGCAGCGTCAGCGAGGGGACATTCAGCTATGAGCAGTTCTTC
CSVSEGTFSYEQFF
>TRBD1|15|TRBJ2-1|TRBV20-1|few
TGCAGTGCTAGAGATTCTCGGCAGGGGGCGAATGAGCAGTTCTTC
CSARDSRQGANEQFF
>NA|14|TRBJ1-5|TRBV20-1|few
TGCAGTGCTAGAGATTGGCAGGCCAATCAGCCCCAGCATTTT
CSARDWQANQPQHF
>NA|15|TRBJ2-5|TRBV25-1|few
TGTGCCAGCAGTGAATTCGGGGCGTACCAAGAGACCCAGTACTTC
CASSEFGAYQETQYF
>TRBD2|17|TRBJ2-3|TRBV5-1|few
TGCGCCAGCAGCCCAGAGGGACTAGCGACGACCCAGGATACGCAGTATTTT
CASSPEGLATTQDTQYF
>TRBD1|15|TRBJ2-1|TRBV6-5|NA
TGTGCCAGCAGTTACTCGACAGGGGGCTACAATGAGCAGTTCTTC
CASSYSTGGYNEQFF
>NA|11|TRBJ2-3|TRBV20-1|many
TGCAGCGCCACCCGCGCAGATACGCAGTATTTT
CSATRADTQYF
>TRBD2|16|TRBJ2-1|TRBV3-1|NA
TGTGCCAGCAGCCAAGTTCCGGGAGGGTCCTACAATGAGCAGTTCTTC
CASSQVPGGSYNEQFF
>NA|17|TRBJ1-4|TRBV7-6|NA
TGTGCCAGCAGCTTATCGGTGTTGGGGGGGGGAAATGAAAAACTGTTTTTT
CASSLSVLGGGNEKLFF
>NA|15|TRBJ1-1|TRBV7-2|NA
TGTGCCAGCAGCTTAGCTCAGGGTCCTAACACTGAAGCTTTCTTT
CASSLAQGPNTEAFF
>TRBD1|13|TRBJ2-3|TRBV10-3|many
TGTGCCACCTGGACAGGGGGTTCAGATACGCAGTATTTT
CATWTGGSDTQYF
>TRBD1|14|TRBJ1-6|TRBV28|once
TGTGCCAGCAGCATGAGGGACAGGGTTTCACCCCTCCACTTT
CASSMRDRVSPLHF
>TRBD1|18|TRBJ2-7|TRBV6-2/TRBV6-3|few
TGTGCCAGCAGTTATACGGCTACAGGGGGCGCACAGGGCAGCGAGCAGTACTTC
CASSYTATGGAQGSEQYF
>NA|16|TRBJ1-3|TRBV14|NA
TGTGCCAGCAGCCAAGATGTGGGGTCGGCTGGAAACACCATATATTTT
CASSQDVGSAGNTIYF
>NA|14|TRBJ2-5|TRBV21-1|few
TGTGCCAGCAGCAGACAGGGGAAAGAGGAGACCCAGTACTTC
CASSRQGKEETQYF
>NA|14|TRBJ1-4|TRBV5-6|NA
TGTGCCACAGGACAGCTTGCAACTAATGAAAAACTGTTTTTT
CATGQLATNEKLFF
>NA|14|TRBJ2-1|TRBV20-1|NA
TGCAGTGCTAGGCCCGGGACAACCTACAATGAGCAGTTCTTC
CSARPGTTYNEQFF
>NA|13|TRBJ2-1|TRBV20-1|NA
TGCAGTGCCCCAGGGGAACGGTACAATGAGCAGTTCTTC
CSAPGERYNEQFF
>TRBD2|15|TRBJ2-7|TRBV4-2|few
TGTGCCAGCAGCCCCTCTAGCGGACTTACCTACGAGCAGTACTTC
CASSPSSGLTYEQYF
>TRBD1|15|TRBJ2-4|TRBV4-1|NA
TGCGCCAGCGGCCAAAGACGGGACAGGGGAGACATTCAGTACTTC
CASGQRRDRGDIQYF
>TRBD2|16|TRBJ2-1|TRBV20-1|NA
TGCAGTGCTAGAGATAGGAGGACTAGCGGAGACAATGAGCAGTTCTTC
CSARDRRTSGDNEQFF
>TRBD1|14|TRBJ1-2|TRBV28|NA
TGTGCCAGCAGTAAATCCGGGACAGCCTATGGCTACACCTTC
CASSKSGTAYGYTF
>NA|15|TRBJ1-1|TRBV5-1|many
TGCGCCAGCAGCTTGCCGGGGACCTTGAACACTGAAGCTTTCTTT
CASSLPGTLNTEAFF
>NA|13|TRBJ2-3|TRBV20-1|many
TGCAGTGCTAGGGAGGGTAGCACAGATACGCAGTATTTT
CSAREGSTDTQYF
>TRBD1|18|TRBJ1-3|TRBV11-2|NA
TGTGCCAGCAGCTTCAAAGGGACAGGGGTCGGCTCTGGAAACACCATATATTTT
CASSFKGTGVGSGNTIYF
>NA|16|TRBJ2-1|TRBV15|few
TGTGCCACCAGCGCCTCCTCAACAGGTCACGACAATGAGCAGTTCTTC
CATSASSTGHDNEQFF
>TRBD1|13|TRBJ1-1|TRBV7-2|NA
TGTGCCAGCAGCTTATGGGACAGTTTTGAAGCTTTCTTT
CASSLWDSFEAFF
>NA|13|TRBJ2-7|TRBV28|few
TGTGCCAGCAGTTACATAACAGGCTACGAGCAGTACTTC
CASSYITGYEQYF
>NA|14|TRBJ2-3|TRBV7-2|NA
TGTGCCAGCAGCTTATGGCAGGGAGCAGATACGCAGTATTTT
CASSLWQGADTQYF
>NA|13|TRBJ1-2|TRBV6-1|few
TGTGCCAGCGTGGAGGGATCTAACTATGGCTACACCTTC
CASVEGSNYGYTF
>NA|15|TRBJ2-7|TRBV28|few
TGTGCCAGCACATGCCCGGACTGTGCCTACTACGAGCAGTACTTC
CASTCPDCAYYEQYF
>NA|18|TRBJ2-4|TRBV21-1|once
TGTGCCAGCAGCAAAGTCGGGAGCATGGCCCTAGCCAAAAACATTCAGTACTTC
CASSKVGSMALAKNIQYF
>NA|17|TRBJ1-1|TRBV5-1|few
TGCGCCAGCAGCTTGACTCCAGGTGGGGGTATGAACACTGAAGCTTTCTTT
CASSLTPGGGMNTEAFF
>NA|17|TRBJ2-7|TRBV5-1|NA
TGCGCCAGCAGCAACCAAACTGACAGTTTCTTTTCCTACGAGCAGTACTTC
CASSNQTDSFFSYEQYF
>NA|15|TRBJ1-6|TRBV11-2|few
TGTGCCAGCAGCTTAGTTTCCACCCATAATTCACCCCTCCACTTT
CASSLVSTHNSPLHF
>TRBD2|18|TRBJ2-3|TRBV4-1|NA
TGCGCCAGCAGCCCTTACCGTAGCGGGGGGTCCAGTACAGATACGCAGTATTTT
CASSPYRSGGSSTDTQYF
>NA|14|TRBJ1-1|TRBV14|NA
TGTGCCAGCAGCCGAAGAACTGCGAACACTGAAGCTTTCTTT
CASSRRTANTEAFF
>NA|11|TRBJ1-2|TRBV9|many
TGTGCCAGCAGTGTAACAGATGGCTACACCTTC
CASSVTDGYTF
>TRBD2|14|TRBJ2-1|TRBV12-3/TRBV12-4|NA
TGTGCCAGCAGTTTTACTAGCGGGACCAATGAGCAGTTCTTC
CASSFTSGTNEQFF
>NA|13|TRBJ2-1|TRBV2|NA
TGTGCCAGCAGGAGATACAGTTACAATGAGCAGTTCTTC
CASRRYSYNEQFF